These T cell receptor beta chains were read from a single sample in a study of vaccination and CD4 T cells after COVID-19. These receptors have no known antigen. TCRdb re-called the PCR reads with MiXCR, one entry per CDR3 protein. The data contain 20,000 to 25,000 distinct CDR3 sequences, around 50% of them singletons. Sequencing used CD4+ T cells from blood, cultured in vitro. The receptors originated from a human donor who had recovered from COVID-19. Both conserved end residues are part of each CDR3. D genes are given only for firm matches. Clone size is shown for a subset of rows, as once, few, many or a class of expanded clone.

cdr3_nt	cdr3_aa	j_call	clone_size	d_call	v_call
TGCAGTGCTAGGACAGATAACTATGGCTACACCTTC	CSARTDNYGYTF	TRBJ1-2	-	-	TRBV20-1
TGTGCCAGCAGCCCTGGGACAGGGGGCTACTATGGCTACACCTTC	CASSPGTGGYYGYTF	TRBJ1-2	few	TRBD1	TRBV5-8
TGTGCCAGCAGCGCAGCACAGGCTAATCAGCCCCAGCATTTT	CASSAAQANQPQHF	TRBJ1-5	-	-	TRBV7-2
TGTGCCAGCAGCTCTAGGACAGGGTCCTACGAGCAGTACTTC	CASSSRTGSYEQYF	TRBJ2-7	-	TRBD1	TRBV7-9
TGTGCCGCCGGCTGGGACGCTGGGGCCAACGTCCTGACTTTC	CAAGWDAGANVLTF	TRBJ2-6	-	-	TRBV28
TGTGCCAGCAGCCAAGGTCTTCTAGCGGGGGGCTACGAGCAGTACTTC	CASSQGLLAGGYEQYF	TRBJ2-7	-	TRBD2	TRBV14
TGTGCCAGCAGTTTCTGGGACAGGGGTTTCGGCTACACCTTC	CASSFWDRGFGYTF	TRBJ1-2	few	TRBD1	TRBV27
TGTGCCAGCAGTGGGGGCCGTTATAATTCACCCCTCCACTTT	CASSGGRYNSPLHF	TRBJ1-6	few	-	TRBV28
TGTGCCAGCAGTTCAGGTTTGGGGGGGGACAGGGCTAACAATGAGCAGTTCTTC	CASSSGLGGDRANNEQFF	TRBJ2-1	once	TRBD1	TRBV28
TGTGCCAGCAGTCCAACCGATCGACAGGGATCGGGAGCTTTCTTT	CASSPTDRQGSGAFF	TRBJ1-1	-	TRBD1	TRBV28
TGCGCCAGCAGCCTTTCCGGACTAGACCCTTATCAGGATACGCAGTATTTT	CASSLSGLDPYQDTQYF	TRBJ2-3	-	TRBD2	TRBV5-1
TGTGCCAGTAGTATTGAGGGAAACAGTGGGAAAGCTTTCTTT	CASSIEGNSGKAFF	TRBJ1-1	-	-	TRBV19
TGTGCCAGCAGCCCTGACAGGGCTGGCAATCAGCCCCAGCATTTT	CASSPDRAGNQPQHF	TRBJ1-5	-	TRBD1	TRBV2
TGTGCCAGCAGCCCCGAGAGGAGTTGGGCAGATACGCAGTATTTT	CASSPERSWADTQYF	TRBJ2-3	-	-	TRBV2
TGTGCCAGCAGGCTCCTGGGAGTAGGGGGTGGGAATCAGCCCCAGCATTTT	CASRLLGVGGGNQPQHF	TRBJ1-5	-	-	TRBV6-1
TGTGCCTGGAGTCCGGACTATTCTAACTATGGCTACACCTTC	CAWSPDYSNYGYTF	TRBJ1-2	-	-	TRBV30
TGTGCCAGCAGACCTCGGACTAGCGGGCCGAACACCGGGGAGCTGTTTTTT	CASRPRTSGPNTGELFF	TRBJ2-2	-	TRBD2	TRBV27
TGCAGTGCTAGAGCAGGCAGCAATCAGCCCCAGCATTTT	CSARAGSNQPQHF	TRBJ1-5	few	-	TRBV20-1
TGTGCCAGCAGTCCTAGAGGGGTGTCGTACTATGGCTACACCTTC	CASSPRGVSYYGYTF	TRBJ1-2	few	-	TRBV28
TGTGCCAGCAGCCGGGACAGTTCAAATGAGCAGTTCTTC	CASSRDSSNEQFF	TRBJ2-1	-	TRBD1	TRBV12-3/TRBV12-4
TGTGCCAGCAGCTTAATGGCCGAAGCCGCCTACGAGCAGTACTTC	CASSLMAEAAYEQYF	TRBJ2-7	medium-sized	-	TRBV11-2
TGTGCCACCAGTCCGGGACACGGTTACGCTTTCTTT	CATSPGHGYAFF	TRBJ1-1	-	-	TRBV24-1
TGCAGTGCTAGGTCCATGAGGTATCGCCAAGAGACCCAGTACTTC	CSARSMRYRQETQYF	TRBJ2-5	-	-	TRBV20-1
TGTGCCAGCAGTCACAGTCAGAACACCGGGGAGCTGTTTTTT	CASSHSQNTGELFF	TRBJ2-2	once	-	TRBV6-4
TGTGCCAGCAGTCAGCTGACAGCAGAAGGCTATGGCTACACCTTC	CASSQLTAEGYGYTF	TRBJ1-2	-	-	TRBV27
TGTGCCAGCCAAGGGATGTCACTAAGGCCCCAGCATTTT	CASQGMSLRPQHF	TRBJ1-5	few	-	TRBV2
TGCGCCAGCAGCCCGGTAGGGGAAAATTCACCCCTCCACTTT	CASSPVGENSPLHF	TRBJ1-6	few	-	TRBV4-1
TGCAGTGCTAGAGAACGCGGGAATATCGCCGGGGAGCTGTTTTTT	CSARERGNIAGELFF	TRBJ2-2	-	-	TRBV20-1
TGTGCCAGCAGCCCCAGGGGGGGGTATGAACGCGAGCAGTACTTC	CASSPRGGYEREQYF	TRBJ2-7	-	-	TRBV7-6
TGCAGTGCTATTGGGACCTCTGGAAACACCATATATTTT	CSAIGTSGNTIYF	TRBJ1-3	-	-	TRBV20-1
TGCAGTGTGAGCGGCGGGTCGGCTAGCACAGATACGCAGTATTTT	CSVSGGSASTDTQYF	TRBJ2-3	-	-	TRBV20-1
TGTGCCAGCAGTCTCGACAGGCGCACAGATACGCAGTATTTT	CASSLDRRTDTQYF	TRBJ2-3	once	-	TRBV11-2
TGCAGTGCTAGAGATCGGCAGGGTGACTATGGCTACACCTTC	CSARDRQGDYGYTF	TRBJ1-2	few	-	TRBV20-1
TGTGCCACCAGCACAAGACTAGCGGGGAGCACAGATACGCAGTATTTT	CATSTRLAGSTDTQYF	TRBJ2-3	-	TRBD2	TRBV15
TGCAGTGCTAGGGAAGGTTCCTACGAGCAGTACTTC	CSAREGSYEQYF	TRBJ2-7	-	-	TRBV20-1
TGTGCCAGCAGCCGGCCGGGAGCTAAAAACATTCAGTACTTC	CASSRPGAKNIQYF	TRBJ2-4	-	-	TRBV11-2
TGTGCCAGCAGTTACCCTTTACCGAGTTCAGACGACACAGATACGCAGTATTTT	CASSYPLPSSDDTDTQYF	TRBJ2-3	-	-	TRBV6-2/TRBV6-3
TGTGCCAGCAGACGCAGGGACAGCACTGAAGCTTTCTTT	CASRRRDSTEAFF	TRBJ1-1	-	TRBD1	TRBV2
TGTGCCAGTAGTTTGTCAGGGGGCAATCAGCCCCAGCATTTT	CASSLSGGNQPQHF	TRBJ1-5	-	-	TRBV19
TGTGCCTGGAGCTCCCCCAGGGGTGAAAAACTGTTTTTT	CAWSSPRGEKLFF	TRBJ1-4	once	-	TRBV30
TGTGCCAGCAGTAAGACAGATACAGATACGCAGTATTTT	CASSKTDTDTQYF	TRBJ2-3	-	-	TRBV28
TGTGCCAGCAGCTTGAGCGGGGCCCAAGATACGCAGTATTTT	CASSLSGAQDTQYF	TRBJ2-3	-	TRBD2	TRBV7-2
TGCAGCGTGAAGACAGGGGGCACTGAAGCTTTCTTT	CSVKTGGTEAFF	TRBJ1-1	-	TRBD1	TRBV29-1
TGCGCCAGCAGCCAAGGCGACCGCAGGCCTTCCTACGAGCAGTACTTC	CASSQGDRRPSYEQYF	TRBJ2-7	-	-	TRBV4-1
TGTGCCAGCAGCTTAACTTCCGATAGCAATCAGCCCCAGCATTTT	CASSLTSDSNQPQHF	TRBJ1-5	-	-	TRBV11-2
TGTGCCAGCAGTGTGGGCCAGGGTAGGGATCAGCCCCAGCATTTT	CASSVGQGRDQPQHF	TRBJ1-5	few	-	TRBV2
TGTGCCACCAGTGAAGGGACAGGAGGTGTGACAGATACGCAGTATTTT	CATSEGTGGVTDTQYF	TRBJ2-3	-	TRBD1	TRBV24-1
TGCGCCAGCAGTCAATCGAGGGGGACAGGGAGCATCACCGAGCAGTACTTC	CASSQSRGTGSITEQYF	TRBJ2-7	-	TRBD1	TRBV23-1
TGTGCCAGCAGTGTTGAGGGAGGGGCTGAAGCTTTCTTT	CASSVEGGAEAFF	TRBJ1-1	-	-	TRBV6-1
TGTGCCAGCAGCCACCAGTCAAGTATCTTGCTGCGAGGCTACACCTTC	CASSHQSSILLRGYTF	TRBJ1-2	few	-	TRBV7-2